Sequencing of this TCR beta chain was carried out in a study of blood T cell repertoires in COVID-19. The study recruited people aged 18 to 89 years across some 23 US areas. Using immunoSEQ multiplex PCR, the repertoire was profiled, and TCRdb retains in-frame clones only, with some absent. Altogether about 310,000 clones are present, approximately 85% being singletons, with the ten largest covering less than 2.5%. Trimming pared 0 bases from V and 15 bases from J, leaving 18 bases between. Looked up from germline, CDR1 is LGHDT and CDR2 is YNNKEL (reference sequence). The CDR3 has 14 amino acids. The clonotype comes from a man younger than 45 who had recovered from COVID-19. The sample comprised PBMCs or T cells enriched from blood (not recorded which). This chain joins TRBV3-1 (or the pseudogene TRBV3-2) and TRBJ2-1; TRBD2 is a possible D gene (6 bases). The CDR3, as DNA: TGTGCCAGCAGCCAAGATGCCCCGACTAGTTCGATGTTCTTC. Its translation is CASSQDAPTSSMFF.